Listed here are 16 T cell receptor beta chains from one sample, sequenced in a study of blood T cell repertoires in COVID-19. The protocol was immunoSEQ multiplex PCR, while the TCRdb copy is restricted to in-frame clones and leaves out a portion. The sample includes roughly 250,000 clones, around 82% of them seen just once. The sequenced sample consisted of PBMCs or T cells enriched from blood (not recorded which). The receptor source for this set is a woman in her thirties or forties who had been exposed to COVID-19.

This clone was detected once. J is TRBJ1-1 and V is TRBV30, with TRBD1 matching over 8 bases. The junction had 4 bases not matched to a gene; V was cut back by 3 bases and J by 1 base. Looked up from germline, CDR1 is GTSNPN and CDR2 is SVGIG (reference sequence). The CDR3 extends over 14 amino acids. The CDR3 DNA is TGTGCCTGGAGCGGACAGGGCGAGAACACTGAAGCTTTCTTT. It specifies CAWSGQGENTEAFF.

Only a few counts were recorded for this clone. J is TRBJ2-6 and V is TRBV6-4; perhaps TRBD1 as D (6 bases). In germline, CDR1 is MRHNA, CDR2 SNTAGT. The CDR3 length is 14 residues. The germline V and J ends were trimmed by 8 bases and 0 bases, with 8 bases remaining between them. This CDR3 reads CASGTNSGANVLTF. CDR3 coding DNA: TGTGCCAGCGGGACAAACTCTGGGGCCAACGTCCTGACTTTC.

The chain carries TRBV6-2 or TRBV6-3 and TRBJ1-2; D ambiguous. The CDR3 is 14 residues long. Germline V gene sequence: CDR1 MNHEY, CDR2 SVGEGT. V shed 1 base and J shed 7 bases, with 13 bases lying between them. The CDR3 is CASSYWTGSSGYTF. CDR3 nucleotides: TGTGCCAGCAGTTACTGGACGGGAAGTAGTGGCTACACCTTC.

The rearrangement links TRBV6-5 to TRBJ1-2; D gene uncertain. The CDR3 extends over 13 amino acids. Germline-derived CDR1 and CDR2 are MNHEY and SVGAGI. V was shortened by 2 bases and J by 2 bases, with 6 bases between the two germline ends. CDR3 residues: CASSYSLNYGYTF. The CDR3 coding sequence is TGTGCCAGCAGTTACAGCCTGAACTATGGCTACACCTTC.

This clone was picked up a small number of times. V and J are TRBV6-5 and TRBJ1-1; 7 bases are a match to TRBD1. The J segment lost 4 bases and the V segment lost 2 bases, leaving 7 bases of the junction unmatched. The CDR3 runs 15 residues. Germline CDR1 and CDR2: MNHEY and SVGAGI. This CDR3 reads CASSYTPGGSTEAFF. The DNA for the CDR3 is TGTGCCAGCAGTTACACACCAGGGGGATCCACTGAAGCTTTCTTT.

This chain uses TRBV11-2 with TRBJ2-1, with D possibly matching TRBD2 (6 bases). The CDR3 has 15 residues. Looked up from germline, CDR1 is SGHAT and CDR2 is FQNNGV. With 0 bases removed from V and 0 bases from J, the gap between germline ends came to 6 bases. This CDR3 reads CASSLDGSSYNEQFF. DNA of the CDR3: TGTGCCAGCAGCTTAGACGGGAGCTCCTACAATGAGCAGTTCTTC. The full variable domain, its missing parts supplied by reference TRBV11-2 and TRBJ2-1, is EAGVAQSPRYKIIEKRQSVAFWCNPISGHATLYWYQQILGQGPKLLIQFQNNGVVDDSQLPKDRFSAERLKGVDSTLKIQPAKLEDSAVYLCASSLDGSSYNEQFFGPGTRLTVL.

The chain is built from TRBV9 and TRBJ2-5, with TRBD2 matching 8 bases. Trimming at V came to 0 bases and at J to 8 bases, leaving 6 bases not matched to a gene. CDR1 is SGDLS, CDR2 YYNGEE, per germline. The CDR3 loop spans 14 amino acids. As DNA, the CDR3 is TGTGCCAGCAGCGTAGAGGCGGGGGGCAGCACCCAGTACTTC. Encoded protein: CASSVEAGGSTQYF. The full variable domain, its missing parts supplied by reference TRBV9 and TRBJ2-5, is DSGVTQTPKHLITATGQRVTLRCSPRSGDLSVYWYQQSLDQGLQFLIQYYNGEERAKGNILERFSAQQFPDLHSELNLSSLELGDSALYFCASSVEAGGSTQYFGPGTRLLVL.

This sequence joins TRBV10-3 and TRBJ2-1; D is perhaps TRBD1 (7 bases). In germline, CDR1 is ENHRY, CDR2 SYGVKD. V dropped 6 bases and J dropped 10 bases, with 19 bases sitting between them. The CDR3 sequence is 14 residues long. Here the CDR3 DNA reads TGTGCCATCAGCCCCGAACTGACAGGGAGGGAGCAGTTCTTC. It yields the protein CAISPELTGREQFF.

The CDR3 spells CASSFSGTGANVLTF. For the CDR3, the DNA is TGTGCCAGCAGCTTTTCGGGAACCGGGGCCAACGTCCTGACTTTC. The rearrangement joins TRBV5-5 to TRBJ2-6; weak D call: TRBD2 (5 bases). V shed 2 bases and J shed 4 bases, with 10 bases lying between them. Germline V gene sequence: CDR1 SGHKS, CDR2 YYEKEE (reference sequence). This CDR3 region has 15 residues.

V and J are TRBV10-3 and TRBJ2-7; 7 positions agree with TRBD2. V shed 10 bases and J 3 bases; nucleotides not matched to a gene: 9. Germline CDR1 reads ENHRY; CDR2 reads SYGVKD. This CDR3 is 13 amino acids long. Here the CDR3 reads CATQFPGGYEQYF. DNA for the CDR3: TGTGCCACCCAATTCCCGGGGGGCTACGAGCAGTACTTC.

J is TRBJ2-7 and V is TRBV7-2; 10 nucleotides line up with TRBD2. The germline CDR1 and CDR2 sequences are SGHTA and FQGNSA. The CDR3 length is 16 residues. V lost 2 bases and J lost 5; bases outside the gene matches: 9. The CDR3: CASSLSVGLAVNEQYF. CDR3 DNA sequence: TGTGCCAGCAGCTTATCAGTAGGACTAGCGGTGAACGAGCAGTACTTC.

The V gene is TRBV7-2, the J gene TRBJ2-3; possible D gene TRBD2, 7 bases. CDR3 length: 14 amino acids. Germline CDR1 SGHTA, CDR2 FQGNSA. Trimming removed 7 bases at V and 0 bases at J, with 11 bases between. CDR3 in amino acids: CASTTGGSTDTQYF. CDR3 coding DNA: TGTGCCAGCACCACGGGGGGCAGCACAGATACGCAGTATTTT.

V usage is TRBV10-2 and J usage is TRBJ2-4; perhaps TRBD2 as D (6 bases). The V and J ends lost 9 bases and 1 base respectively, with 13 bases between them. Germline CDR1 and CDR2: WSHSY and SAAADI. The CDR3 runs 14 residues. CDR3 loop: CASSPGDAKNIQYF. In nucleotides, the CDR3 is TGCGCCAGTAGCCCGGGAGACGCCAAAAACATTCAGTACTTC.

The chain is built from TRBV5-1 and TRBJ1-2; a weak D match, TRBD1 (6 bases). CDR1 is SGHRS and CDR2 is YFSETQ in the germline V gene. Trimming took 4 bases from V and 3 from J, leaving 13 bases between them. The CDR3 spans 14 residues. This CDR3 reads CASSAGGRDYGYTF. The DNA for the CDR3 is TGCGCCAGCAGCGCCGGGGGGCGCGACTATGGCTACACCTTC.

V gene TRBV4-1 combines with J gene TRBJ1-1; D is unresolved. The germline CDR1 and CDR2 sequences are MGHRA and YSYEKL. The CDR3 spans 12 residues. Trimming pared 5 bases from V and 7 bases from J, leaving 11 bases between. CDR3 sequence: CASSTRLNEAFF. The CDR3 coding sequence is TGCGCCAGCAGCACCCGGTTGAATGAAGCTTTCTTT.

The chain links TRBV11-1 to TRBJ1-2, with D possibly TRBD1 on 5 matching bases. V was cut by 5 bases and J by 4 bases, with 20 bases left in between. CDR1 is SGHAT, CDR2 FQDESV, per germline (reference sequence). The CDR3 contains 16 residues. In nucleotides, the CDR3 is TGTGCCAGCAGCCCGGTCGGACAACCCAACCTCTATGGCTACACCTTC. Residues: CASSPVGQPNLYGYTF.